This TCR beta chain was captured by sequencing in a study of cytomegalovirus exposure and HLA in healthy donors. PCR amplification relied on 60 Vbeta primers (plus 13 Jbeta primers). Libraries were prepared by immunoSEQ multiplex PCR; TCRdb keeps only in-frame clonotypes and omits some of them. The sample consists of some 110,000 clones, 79% of them appearing once. The CDR3 runs 14 residues. Looked up from germline, CDR1 is MRHNA and CDR2 is SNTAGT. Germline trimming cut 8 bases from V and 3 bases from J; bases unmatched to any gene: 7. The chain uses TRBV6-4 and TRBJ1-5, with 7 bases aligning to TRBD1. The specimen was PBMCs. This sequence was found in a man aged 30-40 years in good health and CMV-seropositive. The CDR3 reads CASVTGAFNQPQHF. Written as DNA, the CDR3 is TGTGCCAGCGTAACAGGGGCCTTCAATCAGCCCCAGCATTTT.